A single T cell receptor beta chain is shown here with its context. This CDR3 has 15 residues. Germline values: CDR1 LGHDT, CDR2 YNNKEL (reference sequence). J lost 6 bases, V lost 2 bases, and 5 bases had no gene match. The sample originates from a study of blood T cell repertoires in COVID-19. Across the study: Researchers got acute and convalescent COVID-19 samples from the United States, Italy and Spain. T cells, B-cell-depleted T cells, or PBMCs provided the cDNA or gDNA that served as material.

In the authors' workflow: The authors estimated nucleated cell counts from reference gene primer amplification. Sequencing was performed with immunoSEQ multiplex PCR; in TCRdb, only in-frame clones are kept and a portion is missing. V and J calls plus clone size are reproduced from that table; the DNA served to infer D and trimming. The profile shows under 250,000 clones, around 83% of them singletons. This receptor was identified in a man between 25 and 39 years old who had recovered from COVID-19. This chain joins TRBV3-1 (or the pseudogene TRBV3-2) and TRBJ2-3; 10 bases line up with TRBD2. Sequencing was done on a sample of peripheral blood. The CDR3 region has the DNA TGTGCCAGCAGCCAATCTAGCGGGGGCTATGATACGCAGTATTTT. Encoded protein: CASSQSSGGYDTQYF.